One and the same sample provided the 27 T cell receptor beta chains below, sequenced in a study of T cells in narcolepsy. TCRdb's copy holds only in-frame clones and misses some; the assay was immunoSEQ multiplex PCR. Among more than 30,000 clones listed, approximately 80% were seen once. The sequenced material came from CD45RA- memory CD4+ T cells from PBMCs. These receptors all stem from a human donor with narcolepsy.

In its sample, this clone was seen a few times. The chain has TRBV27 and TRBJ1-5; the D gene is possibly TRBD1 (5 bases). The V end lost 6 bases, the J end lost 0 bases, and 9 bases lay between the germline ends. This CDR3 has 14 amino acids. Looked up from germline, CDR1 is MNHEY and CDR2 is SMNVEV (reference sequence). In DNA form, the CDR3 reads TGTGCCAGCAGCCGGGGCGATAGCAATCAGCCCCAGCATTTT. Residues: CASSRGDSNQPQHF.

The rearrangement uses TRBV21-1 and TRBJ2-7. TRBV21-1 is flagged as a pseudogene. The CDR3 loop spans 10 amino acids. This CDR3 is CASSAGGQYV. Here the CDR3 DNA reads TGTGCCAGCTCAGCTGGGGGGCAGTACGTC.

The rearrangement uses TRBV29-1 and TRBJ2-5; maybe TRBD1 (6 bases). Germline assignment: CDR1 SQVTM and CDR2 ANQGSEA. With 6 bases removed from V and 4 bases from J, the gap between germline ends came to 12 bases. The CDR3 runs 12 residues. CDR3 in amino acids: CSVRTVLETQYF. In DNA, the CDR3 is TGCAGCGTGAGGACAGTCCTAGAGACCCAGTACTTC.

The chain links TRBV7-9 to TRBJ1-5; maybe TRBD1 (5 bases). Between the trimmed V and J ends, which lost 1 base and 7 bases, there was a span of 11 bases. This CDR3 is 14 amino acids long. Per germline, CDR1 SEHNR and CDR2 FQNEAQ (reference sequence). The DNA of the CDR3 is TGTGCCAGCAGCTTAGTTCCGGGGGAACAGCCCCAGCATTTT. It translates to CASSLVPGEQPQHF.

The chain carries TRBV5-1 and TRBJ2-1; possible D gene TRBD1, 6 bases. V was pared by 0 bases and J by 2 bases, with 9 bases between. The CDR3 totals 15 residues. Germline V CDR1 and CDR2: SGHRS, YFSETQ. In DNA form, the CDR3 reads TGCGCCAGCAGCTTGGAGCGACAGGCCTACAATGAGCAGTTCTTC. Translating gives CASSLERQAYNEQFF.

The rearrangement uses TRBV7-9 and TRBJ2-5, with a weak D call TRBD1 (6 bases). Germline CDR1 reads SEHNR; CDR2 reads FQNEAQ (reference sequence). The CDR3 runs 18 residues. Trimming removed 3 bases at V and 2 bases at J, with 22 bases between. In DNA form, the CDR3 reads TGTGCCAGCAGCTTGCCGACCCTCTCCCAGGGGAAGCAAGAGACCCAGTACTTC. This gives the protein CASSLPTLSQGKQETQYF.

The rearrangement links TRBV18 to TRBJ2-6; D uncertain. This CDR3 contains 15 residues. Trimming left V 3 bases short and J 0 bases short, with 6 bases between. Germline V CDR1 and CDR2: KGHSH, LQKENI. CDR3 nucleotides: TGTGCCAGCTCACCCCCGCGCTCTGGGGCCAACGTCCTGACTTTC. It translates to CASSPPRSGANVLTF.

This clone showed up just once. The rearrangement links TRBV6-1 to TRBJ2-3, with D uncertain. The V end lost 6 bases, the J end lost 2 bases, and 9 bases lay between the germline ends. The CDR3 is 13 residues long. The germline gives CDR1 MNHNS, CDR2 SASEGT. Written as DNA, the CDR3 is TGTGCCAGCAGCGACTCGAACACAGATACGCAGTATTTT. It specifies CASSDSNTDTQYF.

The rearrangement uses TRBV7-2 and TRBJ2-1; TRBD1 matches 8 bases. The CDR3 loop spans 18 amino acids. Unmatched junction bases numbered 17, after V lost 2 bases and J lost 8 bases. The germline gives CDR1 SGHTA, CDR2 FQGNSA. CDR3 in amino acids: CASSLIRAGGPVGDEQFF. CDR3 DNA: TGTGCCAGCAGCTTAATTCGGGCAGGGGGCCCCGTAGGCGATGAGCAGTTCTTC.

CDR3 nucleotide sequence: TGTGCCAGCGCCGCGGGCTCTCTGTCCTACGAGCAGTACGTC. Its protein is CASAAGSLSYEQYV. V gene TRBV6-5 combines with J gene TRBJ2-7; TRBD2 is a possible D gene (5 bases). The CDR3 loop spans 14 amino acids. Trimming pared 8 bases from V and 1 base from J, leaving 15 bases between. CDR1 is MNHEY and CDR2 is SVGAGI in the germline V gene.

The chain recombines TRBV7-2 with TRBJ2-7; no clear D gene. CDR3 length: 14 amino acids. Germline V gene sequence: CDR1 SGHTA, CDR2 FQGNSA. The V end was cut by 1 base, the J end by 5 bases, with 12 bases between. CDR3 nucleotide sequence: TGTGCCAGCAGCTTAGGGAGCGCCTCGAACGAGCAGTACGTC. This gives the protein CASSLGSASNEQYV.

The chain combines TRBV5-1 with TRBJ2-1, with D uncertain. With 4 bases removed from V and 5 bases from J, the gap between germline ends came to 13 bases. The CDR3 has 14 residues. Germline values: CDR1 SGHRS, CDR2 YFSETQ. CDR3 residues: CASSPASTDNEQFF. The CDR3 DNA sequence: TGCGCCAGCAGCCCCGCATCTACGGACAATGAGCAGTTCTTC.

This clone has more than one count but fewer than ten. The chain recombines TRBV6-1 with TRBJ2-1, with D tentatively TRBD1 or TRBD2 (5 bases each). V lost 3 bases and J lost 12, with 21 bases in between. The CDR3 extends over 15 amino acids. CDR1 and CDR2 (germline): MNHNS, SASEGT. CDR3 loop: CASSEKRGTGYRQFF. CDR3 nucleotide sequence: TGTGCCAGCAGTGAGAAACGAGGGACGGGGTACAGGCAGTTCTTC.

The chain carries TRBV9 and TRBJ2-1, with 7 bases fitting TRBD2. This CDR3 has 15 amino acids. Germline assignment: CDR1 SGDLS and CDR2 YYNGEE. The J segment lost 1 base and the V segment lost 0 bases, leaving 1 base of the junction unmatched. CDR3 bases: TGTGCCAGCAGCGTAGGTAGCGGGTCCTACAATGAGCAGTTCTTC. As protein: CASSVGSGSYNEQFF.

In DNA form, the CDR3 reads TGTGCCAGCAGCTCTGGGACTCCGAGCTCCTACAATGAGCAGTTCTTC. It encodes CASSSGTPSSYNEQFF. V gene TRBV5-5 combines with J gene TRBJ2-1; D possibly corresponds to TRBD2 (6 bases). Trimming took 3 bases from V and 0 from J, leaving 13 bases between them. The CDR3 spans 16 residues. From germline, CDR1 is SGHKS and CDR2 YYEKEE (reference sequence).

The chain recombines TRBV9 with TRBJ2-1; D tentatively fits TRBD1 or TRBD2 (5 bases each). CDR1 is SGDLS and CDR2 is YYNGEE in the germline V gene. This CDR3 has 13 amino acids. The V end lost 4 bases, the J end lost 8 bases, and 13 bases lay between the germline ends. The CDR3 spells CASSRDGWDEQFF. As DNA, the CDR3 is TGTGCCAGCAGCCGGGACGGATGGGATGAGCAGTTCTTC.

Note on this clone: Distinct nucleotide sequences in the sample also encode this CDR3. The chain uses TRBV5-1 and TRBJ2-3, with D perhaps TRBD2 (5 bases). The germline gives CDR1 SGHRS, CDR2 YFSETQ. Deletions cut 2 bases from V and 0 bases from J, with 10 bases between. The CDR3 extends over 15 amino acids. The CDR3 nucleotides are TGCGCCAGCAGCTTAGTGGGGAGAAGCACAGATACGCAGTATTTT. Protein: CASSLVGRSTDTQYF.

This clone was detected only a few times. The chain joins TRBV7-3 to TRBJ2-3; 8 nucleotides agree with TRBD1. The CDR3 sequence is 15 residues long. Per germline, CDR1 SGHTA and CDR2 FQGTGA. Trimming at V came to 5 bases and at J to 0 bases, leaving 4 bases not matched to a gene. The CDR3 reads CASSKTGASTDTQYF. The CDR3 DNA is TGTGCCAGCAGCAAGACAGGGGCCAGCACAGATACGCAGTATTTT.

This chain links TRBV4-2 with TRBJ2-5; D gene ambiguous. CDR1 and CDR2 from the germline V gene are LGHNA and YNFKEQ. V was pared by 0 bases and J by 4 bases, with 9 bases between. The CDR3 has 14 residues. The CDR3 nucleotides read TGTGCCAGCAGCCAAGAGACATCGGGAGAGACCCAGTACTTC. Protein product: CASSQETSGETQYF.

This clone is a singleton in its sample. J is TRBJ1-2 and V is TRBV18; 9 nucleotides align to TRBD1. This CDR3 is 14 amino acids long. Per germline, CDR1 KGHSH and CDR2 LQKENI. V shed 3 bases and J 4 bases; nucleotides not matched to a gene: 3. CDR3 protein: CASSPTGGVYGYTF. The CDR3, as DNA: TGTGCCAGCTCACCGACAGGGGGGGTCTATGGCTACACCTTC. The whole variable domain, filled in from reference TRBV18 and TRBJ1-2, reads NAGVMQNPRHLVRRRGQEARLRCSPMKGHSHVYWYRQLPEEGLKFMVYLQKENIIDESGMPKERFSAEFPKEGPSILRIQQVVRGDSAAYFCASSPTGGVYGYTFGSGTRLTVV.

The chain is built from TRBV2 and TRBJ1-4, with 9 positions matching TRBD1. The CDR3 extends over 15 amino acids. After removal of 7 bases from V and 9 bases from J, the junction contained 12 bases not matched to a gene. CDR1 and CDR2 from the germline V gene are SNHLY and FYNNEI. CDR3 nucleotide sequence: TGTGCCAGCACACAGACAGGGGGGGGTAAGAAAAAACTGTTTTTT. It is translated as CASTQTGGGKKKLFF.

The rearrangement links TRBV7-2 to TRBJ2-5, with D unresolved. Trimming took 5 bases from V and 4 from J, leaving 8 bases between them. CDR1 is SGHTA and CDR2 is FQGNSA in the germline V gene. This CDR3 is built from 12 residues. CDR3: CASSALVETQYF. The CDR3 DNA reads as TGTGCCAGCAGCGCTCTAGTAGAGACCCAGTACTTC.

This clone has more than one count but fewer than ten. The chain combines TRBV10-2 with TRBJ1-3, with D unclear. The CDR3 contains 12 residues. Trimming pared 8 bases from V and 0 bases from J, leaving 5 bases between. Germline loops: CDR1 WSHSY, CDR2 SAAADI. The CDR3 region is CASRDSGNTIYF. The CDR3 DNA reads TGCGCCAGCCGAGACTCTGGAAACACCATATATTTT.

The chain combines TRBV9 with TRBJ2-3, with 7 bases matching TRBD2. The J segment lost 0 bases and the V segment lost 6 bases, leaving 7 bases of the junction unmatched. Germline V gives CDR1 SGDLS, CDR2 YYNGEE. This CDR3 spans 15 amino acids. The CDR3 nucleotides read TGTGCCAGCACCAGGAGCGGGGTTAGCACAGATACGCAGTATTTT. Protein: CASTRSGVSTDTQYF.

J is TRBJ2-2 and V is TRBV11-2, with 10 bases aligning to TRBD1. J was trimmed by 4 bases and V by 3 bases; bases with no gene match: 5. CDR3 length: 16 residues. CDR1 is SGHAT, CDR2 FQNNGV, per germline. The CDR3 nucleotides are TGTGCCAGCAGCTTGTCCGGGACAGGGGCCACCGGGGAGCTGTTTTTT. Translated: CASSLSGTGATGELFF.

The chain links TRBV5-4 to TRBJ1-6; 11 bases agree with TRBD1. Germline V CDR1 and CDR2: SGHNT, YYREEE (reference sequence). The CDR3 loop spans 16 amino acids. V lost 5 bases to trimming and J lost 8 bases; unmatched junction nucleotides: 9. The CDR3 loop reads CASSPRTGGLDSPLHF. CDR3 DNA sequence: TGTGCCAGCAGTCCGAGGACAGGGGGCTTGGATTCACCCCTCCACTTT.

V and J are TRBV7-3 and TRBJ2-7; no firm D call. The tail of the sequence fits TRBJ2-5 better, so the J call may be wrong. Germline V gene lookup returns CDR1 SGHTA and CDR2 FQGTGA. The CDR3 extends over 14 amino acids. CDR3 residues: CASSRSPTGETQYF. CDR3 coding DNA: TGTGCCAGCAGCCGCAGCCCCACCGGGGAGACCCAGTACTTC.